What follows are 22 T cell receptor beta chains derived from one specimen sequenced in a study of cytomegalovirus exposure and HLA in healthy donors. PCR involved 60 Vbeta and 13 Jbeta primers. The protocol was immunoSEQ multiplex PCR, while the TCRdb copy is restricted to in-frame clones and leaves out a portion. The data hold 60,000 or so clones, with roughly 90% observed a single time. The sample taken for sequencing was PBMCs. All receptors derive from a young man in good health and CMV-seropositive.

The rearrangement links TRBV5-6 to TRBJ1-2; TRBD1 agrees at 12 bases. J gave up 4 bases and V 3 bases, and 4 bases lay outside the gene matches. CDR3 length: 15 residues. Per the germline V gene, CDR1 is SGHDT and CDR2 is YYEEEE. In DNA, the CDR3 is TGTGCCAGCAGCTGGGGGGGACAGGGGGCCTATGGCTACACCTTC. This codes for CASSWGGQGAYGYTF.

The gene calls are TRBV7-3 and TRBJ2-3; 9 nucleotides line up with TRBD2. From germline, CDR1 is SGHTA and CDR2 FQGTGA. The CDR3 has 16 amino acids. Trimming removed 3 bases from V and 3 bases from J; junction bases left unmatched: 7. CDR3 region: CASSFSGTSLTDTQYF. CDR3 in DNA: TGTGCCAGCAGCTTCTCCGGGACTAGCTTAACAGATACGCAGTATTTT.

This clone was seen once. The rearrangement joins TRBV7-9 to TRBJ2-7; a weak D match, TRBD1 (6 bases). Germline V lookup: CDR1 SEHNR, CDR2 FQNEAQ (reference sequence). V was cut by 6 bases and J by 4 bases, with 22 bases left in between. CDR3 length: 16 residues. For the CDR3, the DNA is TGTGCCAGCAGGCCCCCCTTCCGATGGGGGCGTTACGAGCAGTACTTC. It specifies CASRPPFRWGRYEQYF.

The J gene is TRBJ1-1, the V gene TRBV5-1, with D possibly TRBD1 on 6 matching bases. Germline lookup yields CDR1 SGHRS and CDR2 YFSETQ. The V end was cut by 5 bases, the J end by 3 bases, with 20 bases between. The CDR3 is made up of 16 amino acids. CDR3 DNA sequence: TGCGCCAGCAGAATCGGACAGTATGGGGTTGACACTGAAGCTTTCTTT. Encoded protein: CASRIGQYGVDTEAFF. Using reference TRBV5-1 and TRBJ1-1 for the parts outside the CDR3, the full variable domain is KAGVTQTPRYLIKTRGQQVTLSCSPISGHRSVSWYQQTPGQGLQFLFEYFSETQRNKGNFPGRFSGRQFSNSRSEMNVSTLELGDSALYLCASRIGQYGVDTEAFFGQGTRLTVV.

With respect to this clone: Within the sample, other DNA sequences also encode this same CDR3. This chain links TRBV19 with TRBJ2-5; D is possibly TRBD2 (6 bases). Germline CDR1 is LNHDA and CDR2 is SQIVND (reference sequence). This CDR3 spans 13 amino acids. Between the trimmed V and J ends, which lost 5 bases and 3 bases, there was a span of 10 bases. The CDR3 sequence is CASSVTGEETQYF. The CDR3 region has the DNA TGTGCCAGTAGTGTGACGGGGGAAGAGACCCAGTACTTC. Based on the CDR3 plus reference TRBV19 and TRBJ2-5, the full variable domain is DGGITQSPKYLFRKEGQNVTLSCEQNLNHDAMYWYRQDPGQGLRLIYYSQIVNDFQKGDIAEGYSVSREKKESFPLTVTSAQKNPTAFYLCASSVTGEETQYFGPGTRLLVL.

The chain is built from TRBV6-1 and TRBJ2-2; unclear D gene. Germline V lookup: CDR1 MNHNS, CDR2 SASEGT. The CDR3 is 15 amino acids. V was cut by 6 bases and J by 6 bases, with 17 bases left in between. In nucleotides, the CDR3 is TGTGCCAGCAGCCAACCGCGTGTAGCCGCCGGGGAGCTGTTTTTT. Protein: CASSQPRVAAGELFF.

This clone appeared once. V and J are TRBV19 and TRBJ2-3; 15 positions match TRBD2. Trimming at V came to 3 bases and at J to 3 bases, leaving 10 bases not matched to a gene. Germline CDR1 and CDR2: LNHDA and SQIVND (reference sequence). CDR3 size: 19 residues. CDR3 sequence: CASSMRFGLAGGPTDTQYF. Written as DNA, the CDR3 is TGTGCCAGTAGTATGAGATTCGGACTAGCGGGAGGGCCGACAGATACGCAGTATTTT. Complete variable domain (other parts from reference TRBV19 and TRBJ2-3): DGGITQSPKYLFRKEGQNVTLSCEQNLNHDAMYWYRQDPGQGLRLIYYSQIVNDFQKGDIAEGYSVSREKKESFPLTVTSAQKNPTAFYLCASSMRFGLAGGPTDTQYFGPGTRLTVL.

The V and J genes are TRBV6-5 and TRBJ2-5, with D possibly being TRBD1 (5 bases). There are 14 residues in the CDR3. V was clipped by 5 bases and J by 2 bases, with 12 bases between them. Germline-derived CDR1 and CDR2 are MNHEY and SVGAGI. The chain's CDR3 is CASSPAGAQETQYF. The CDR3 region has the DNA TGTGCCAGCAGTCCAGCTGGGGCACAAGAGACCCAGTACTTC.

J is TRBJ1-2 and V is TRBV30; D gene ambiguous. CDR1 is GTSNPN and CDR2 is SVGIG in the germline V gene (reference sequence). This CDR3 contains 15 residues. V lost 0 bases to trimming and J lost 2 bases, with 13 bases between them. The CDR3 here is CAWSVRGVLNYGYTF. As DNA, the CDR3 is TGTGCCTGGAGTGTACGGGGTGTCCTAAACTATGGCTACACCTTC.

The rearrangement links TRBV4-1 to TRBJ2-7; 7 bases line up with TRBD2. This CDR3 comprises 14 residues. In germline, CDR1 is MGHRA, CDR2 YSYEKL. V lost 1 base, J lost 4 bases, and 4 bases stayed unmatched. The DNA of the CDR3 is TGCGCCAGCAGCCAAGGGGAAGCGGGGTACGAGCAGTACTTC. As protein: CASSQGEAGYEQYF.

This clone was seen only once. The rearrangement joins TRBV5-4 to TRBJ2-7; TRBD2 aligns across 13 bases. Germline CDR1 and CDR2: SGHNT and YYREEE (reference sequence). The J segment lost 2 bases and the V segment lost 4 bases, leaving 6 bases of the junction unmatched. This CDR3 contains 16 residues. CDR3: CASSVGLAGVAYEQYF. CDR3 in DNA: TGTGCCAGCAGCGTTGGACTAGCGGGAGTCGCCTACGAGCAGTACTTC.

The genes are TRBV7-6 and TRBJ1-1, with TRBD1 matching over 7 bases. Per the germline V gene, CDR1 is SGHVS and CDR2 is FNYEAQ. CDR3 size: 12 residues. Trimming cost V 5 bases and J 12 bases; bases outside gene matches: 9. The CDR3 region is CASSHPDREPFF. CDR3 nucleotides: TGTGCCAGCAGCCACCCCGACAGGGAACCTTTCTTT.

The rearrangement uses TRBV10-3 and TRBJ2-5; tentative D call: TRBD1 (6 bases). Germline loops: CDR1 ENHRY, CDR2 SYGVKD. V lost 4 bases, J lost 5 bases, and 14 bases lay in between. The CDR3 has 14 residues. The CDR3 reads CAISVGQGHETQYF. The DNA for the CDR3 is TGTGCCATCAGTGTAGGCCAGGGACATGAGACCCAGTACTTC.

This clone has a handful of counts. The chain links TRBV7-9 to TRBJ2-7, with 13 bases identical to TRBD2. This CDR3 comprises 17 residues. V gave up 1 base and J gave up 1 base; unmatched junction bases: 4. The germline V gene encodes CDR1 SEHNR and CDR2 FQNEAQ (reference sequence). The DNA for the CDR3 is TGTGCCAGCAGCTTAGGGACTAGCGGGAGCCCTTCCTACGAGCAGTACTTC. Amino acid sequence: CASSLGTSGSPSYEQYF.

This clone was seen once. V is TRBV7-8 and J is TRBJ1-2, with 8 bases matching TRBD1. CDR3 length equals 13 residues. The germline CDR1 and CDR2 sequences are SGHVS and FQNEAQ. The junction had 5 bases not matched to a gene; V was cut back by 7 bases and J by 4 bases. The CDR3 spells CASTLTGGYGYTF. The CDR3 DNA reads TGTGCCAGCACTTTAACAGGGGGCTATGGCTACACCTTC.

The rearrangement joins TRBV4-1 to TRBJ1-2, with D tentatively TRBD1 (5 bases). Trimming removed 4 bases at V and 4 bases at J, with 16 bases between. This CDR3 is built from 15 residues. The germline V gene has CDR1 MGHRA and CDR2 YSYEKL. The CDR3 DNA reads as TGCGCCAGCAGCCGCGAGACAGAAAGAGGCTATGGCTACACCTTC. Its translation: CASSRETERGYGYTF.

The rearrangement uses TRBV9 and TRBJ1-6; D is unclear. The germline V gene encodes CDR1 SGDLS and CDR2 YYNGEE. V was pared by 1 base and J by 7 bases, with 6 bases between. The CDR3 has 13 residues. The CDR3 reads CASSVTGNSPLHF. CDR3 nucleotide sequence: TGTGCCAGCAGCGTAACCGGGAATTCACCCCTCCACTTT.

The gene calls are TRBV7-9 and TRBJ2-6, with 7 bases fitting TRBD1. The CDR3 contains 16 residues. The germline CDR1 and CDR2 sequences are SEHNR and FQNEAQ (reference sequence). V lost 1 base to trimming and J lost 2 bases; unmatched junction nucleotides: 2. The CDR3 region has the DNA TGTGCCAGCAGCTTAGGAGACAGGGCTGGGGCCAACGTCCTGACTTTC. This gives the protein CASSLGDRAGANVLTF.

This chain uses TRBV2 with TRBJ2-5; a possible D gene is TRBD1 (8 bases). Trimming stripped 6 bases from V and 6 bases from J, with 20 bases between. CDR1 and CDR2 (germline): SNHLY, FYNNEI. The length of the CDR3 is 15 residues. The CDR3 DNA sequence: TGTGCCAGCAGCGCCGGAACAGGGGGGGGGAAGACCCAGTACTTC. Translated: CASSAGTGGGKTQYF.

The V and J genes are TRBV6-5 and TRBJ1-2, with D hard to call. Between the trimmed V and J ends, which lost 4 bases and 2 bases, there was a span of 17 bases. CDR3 length: 16 residues. CDR1 is MNHEY and CDR2 is SVGAGI in the germline V gene. CDR3 nucleotides: TGTGCCAGCAGTTCCCTGACCCACGGAGGAAACTATGGCTACACCTTC. It specifies CASSSLTHGGNYGYTF.

The gene calls are TRBV11-2 and TRBJ2-7; D is ambiguous. Germline CDR1 is SGHAT and CDR2 is FQNNGV. Trimming removed 5 bases at V and 6 bases at J, with 11 bases between. The CDR3 is made up of 12 amino acids. This chain's CDR3 is CASSRAPGEQYF. CDR3 nucleotides: TGTGCCAGCAGCCGAGCACCGGGCGAGCAGTACTTC.

This clone occurred once. The chain employs TRBV6-4 and TRBJ1-4; D perhaps matches TRBD1 (6 bases). Germline V CDR1 and CDR2: MRHNA, SNTAGT. The CDR3 is 18 amino acids. Trimming stripped 6 bases from V and 5 bases from J, with 25 bases between. The DNA of the CDR3 is TGTGCCAGCAGGGGACCGGGACAACCGAAGCCGGCGAATGAAAAACTGTTTTTT. Amino acid sequence: CASRGPGQPKPANEKLFF.